A selection of T cell receptor beta chains follows, all from one sample in a study of blood T cell repertoires in COVID-19. Some clones are missing from TCRdb's copy, which holds only in-frame ones; the method was immunoSEQ multiplex PCR. This table has over 250,000 clones, roughly 87% appearing once. The sequencing input was peripheral blood. Source of these receptors: a woman aged 25 to 39 with acute or convalescent COVID-19. Each CDR3 is given without its conserved first and last residue. The D gene is left open where the match is weak.

V gene: TRBV2
D gene: TRBD1
J gene: TRBJ1-1
CDR3 protein: ASSWTGGNTEAF

V gene: TRBV29-1
D gene: TRBD2
J gene: TRBJ2-1
CDR3 protein: SVKPGLAGGPYNEQF

V gene: TRBV6-2/TRBV6-3
D gene: .
J gene: TRBJ2-1
CDR3 protein: ASSYQMGSSYNEQF

V gene: TRBV30
D gene: TRBD1
J gene: TRBJ1-2
CDR3 protein: AWRGTVNYGYT

V gene: TRBV10-2
D gene: .
J gene: TRBJ2-1
CDR3 protein: ASSWLGGEGPYNEQF

V gene: TRBV29-1
D gene: TRBD2
J gene: TRBJ2-4
CDR3 protein: SVGLAGGGISKNIQY

V gene: TRBV1
D gene: .
J gene: TRBJ2-2
CDR3 protein: TSSQSSGRTAGELF

V gene: TRBV7-8
D gene: TRBD2
J gene: TRBJ2-5
CDR3 protein: ASRQTSGMSETQY

V gene: TRBV9
D gene: .
J gene: TRBJ2-1
CDR3 protein: ASSEVTSYNEQF

V gene: TRBV6-6
D gene: .
J gene: TRBJ2-1
CDR3 protein: ASSPTLAMSRSEQF

V gene: TRBV19
D gene: TRBD1
J gene: TRBJ1-1
CDR3 protein: ASSIIHGDREAF

V gene: TRBV5-4
D gene: TRBD1
J gene: TRBJ1-6
CDR3 protein: ASSLDGAGGSSSPLH

V gene: TRBV19
D gene: .
J gene: TRBJ1-4
CDR3 protein: ASSIGLPTAKATNEKLF

V gene: TRBV5-1
D gene: .
J gene: TRBJ2-5
CDR3 protein: ASREIEETQY

V gene: TRBV24-1
D gene: .
J gene: TRBJ2-2
CDR3 protein: ATSDLPLGELF

V gene: TRBV2
D gene: .
J gene: TRBJ1-6
CDR3 protein: ASRTGTRANSPLH

V gene: TRBV24-1
D gene: TRBD2
J gene: TRBJ2-5
CDR3 protein: ATSDLGLAGQETQY

V gene: TRBV23-1
D gene: .
J gene: TRBJ2-3
CDR3 protein: ASIQNPGTPSTDTQY

V gene: TRBV9
D gene: .
J gene: TRBJ1-1
CDR3 protein: ASSVNPREGGAF

V gene: TRBV29-1
D gene: TRBD1
J gene: TRBJ2-5
CDR3 protein: SVDGTGAQTQY

V gene: TRBV19
D gene: TRBD1
J gene: TRBJ1-5
CDR3 protein: ASRYGWRQGRNQPQH

V gene: TRBV4-3
D gene: .
J gene: TRBJ2-7
CDR3 protein: ASSQANRGEQY

V gene: TRBV24-1
D gene: .
J gene: TRBJ2-5
CDR3 protein: ATSGPGQETQY

V gene: TRBV11-2
D gene: .
J gene: TRBJ2-5
CDR3 protein: ASSTGVRETQY

V gene: TRBV29-1
D gene: .
J gene: TRBJ2-7
CDR3 protein: SVRDSLYEQY

V gene: TRBV11-3
D gene: .
J gene: TRBJ1-2
CDR3 protein: ASSLGRSSQGYT

V gene: TRBV2
D gene: .
J gene: TRBJ2-1
CDR3 protein: ATRVREQF

V gene: TRBV21-1
D gene: .
J gene: TRBJ2-7
CDR3 protein: ASSNSETENILPPEQY

V gene: TRBV3-1/TRBV3-2
D gene: TRBD2
J gene: TRBJ2-1
CDR3 protein: ASSQVLAGGDEQF

V gene: TRBV5-4
D gene: .
J gene: TRBJ2-7
CDR3 protein: ASRGGAGDVYEQY

V gene: TRBV25-1
D gene: TRBD1
J gene: TRBJ1-5
CDR3 protein: ASSLNCPGQGCNQPQH

V gene: TRBV5-1
D gene: .
J gene: TRBJ2-5
CDR3 protein: ASSRQTQETQY

V gene: TRBV5-1
D gene: TRBD2
J gene: TRBJ2-2
CDR3 protein: ASSFSGTNTGELF

V gene: TRBV6-2/TRBV6-3
D gene: .
J gene: TRBJ2-5
CDR3 protein: ASSATQQGTLMTQY

V gene: TRBV29-1
D gene: .
J gene: TRBJ2-3
CDR3 protein: SVESGARTDTQY

V gene: TRBV18
D gene: TRBD1
J gene: TRBJ1-5
CDR3 protein: ASSTDRGNQPQH

V gene: TRBV19
D gene: .
J gene: TRBJ1-5
CDR3 protein: ASTHRVPNQPQH

V gene: TRBV19
D gene: TRBD1
J gene: TRBJ1-2
CDR3 protein: ASSIETGQPNYGYT

V gene: TRBV21-1
D gene: .
J gene: TRBJ1-3
CDR3 protein: ASSKEPGGGGNTIY